This T cell receptor (beta chain) was sequenced during a study of blood T cell repertoires in COVID-19. Study-wide background: Samples came from the United States, Italy and Spain, spanning acute and convalescent COVID-19. Sample material is recorded as cDNA or gDNA derived from T cells, B-cell-depleted T cells, or PBMCs.

From germline, CDR1 is LGHNA and CDR2 YNFKEQ. The CDR3 extends over 15 amino acids. Trimming shortened V by 2 bases and J by 5 bases, and 15 bases separated the two germline ends. The Seattle patients, enrolled during active infection, were followed longitudinally. In the original analysis: Quantification of nucleated cells was approximated via reference gene primer amplification. The data were produced by immunoSEQ multiplex PCR, yet TCRdb's version contains in-frame clones alone and is incomplete. For V, J and clone size, that table is used; D and trimming come from the DNA. The top ten clones hold roughly 2.1% of a sample with approximately 170,000 clones, 85% to 95% of them seen once.

The sequence was collected from a woman aged 55 to 70 with COVID-19, enrolled during active disease. Sequencing was performed on peripheral blood. The chain links TRBV4-2 to TRBJ1-2, with D perhaps matching TRBD1 (6 bases). CDR3 sequence reads: CASSQSPGQNYGYTF. CDR3 sequence (DNA): TGTGCCAGCAGCCAATCCCCAGGACAGAATTATGGCTACACCTTC.